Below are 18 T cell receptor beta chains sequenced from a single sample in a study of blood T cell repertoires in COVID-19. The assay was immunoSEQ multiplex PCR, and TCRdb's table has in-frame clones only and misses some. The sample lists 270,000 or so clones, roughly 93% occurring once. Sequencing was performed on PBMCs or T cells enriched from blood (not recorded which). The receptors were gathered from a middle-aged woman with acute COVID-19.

The CDR3 spells CASSHRGQGDCTEAFF. CDR3 nucleotides: TGTGCCAGCAGCCACCGGGGACAGGGGGATTGCACTGAAGCTTTCTTT. The chain combines TRBV21-1 with TRBJ1-1; TRBD1 was called by the table and not checked on the DNA. TRBV21-1 corresponds to a pseudogene. The CDR3 contains 16 residues.

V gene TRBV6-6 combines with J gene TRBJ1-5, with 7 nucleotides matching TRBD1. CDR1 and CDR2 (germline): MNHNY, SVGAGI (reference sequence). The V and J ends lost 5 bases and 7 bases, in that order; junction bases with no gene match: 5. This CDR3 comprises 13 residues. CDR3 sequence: CASSPQGQQPQHF. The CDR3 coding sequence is TGTGCCAGCAGTCCCCAGGGACAGCAGCCCCAGCATTTT.

The CDR3 spells CASSQIGGGSGRGETQYF. CDR3 coding DNA: TGTGCCAGCAGCCAAATCGGAGGTGGTAGCGGGAGAGGCGAGACCCAGTACTTC. The gene calls are TRBV3-1 (or the pseudogene TRBV3-2) and TRBJ2-5, with TRBD2 identical over 9 bases. V lost 2 bases, J lost 5 bases, and 15 bases stayed unmatched. CDR3 length: 18 amino acids. The V gene's germline CDR1 is LGHDT and CDR2 YNNKEL (reference sequence).

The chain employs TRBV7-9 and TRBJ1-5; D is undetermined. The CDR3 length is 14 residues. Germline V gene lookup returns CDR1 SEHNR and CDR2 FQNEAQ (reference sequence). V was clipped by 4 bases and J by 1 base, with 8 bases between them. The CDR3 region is CASSYSESNQPQHF. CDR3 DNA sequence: TGTGCCAGCAGCTATAGCGAGAGCAATCAGCCCCAGCATTTT.

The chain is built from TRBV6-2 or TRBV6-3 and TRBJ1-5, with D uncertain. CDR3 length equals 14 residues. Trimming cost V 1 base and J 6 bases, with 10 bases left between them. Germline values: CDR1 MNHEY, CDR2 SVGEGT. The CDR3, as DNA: TGTGCCAGCAGTTACTTGGGAGTTGCTCAGCCCCAGCATTTT. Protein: CASSYLGVAQPQHF.

DNA of the CDR3: TGTGCCAGCTCTCCAGACAGGTCTAATTCACCCCTCCACTTT. It specifies CASSPDRSNSPLHF. This sequence joins TRBV18 and TRBJ1-6, with a weak D call TRBD1 (6 bases). Germline V gene data show CDR1 as KGHSH and CDR2 as LQKENI. The CDR3 covers 14 residues. Trimming removed 6 bases from V and 6 bases from J, with 12 bases in between.

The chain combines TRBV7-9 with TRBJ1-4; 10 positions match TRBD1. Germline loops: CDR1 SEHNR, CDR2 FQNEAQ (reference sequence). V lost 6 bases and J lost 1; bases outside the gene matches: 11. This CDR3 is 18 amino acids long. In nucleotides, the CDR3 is TGTGCCAGCAGAGTCCACGACAGGGGGCGCGAAACTAATGAAAAACTGTTTTTT. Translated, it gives CASRVHDRGRETNEKLFF. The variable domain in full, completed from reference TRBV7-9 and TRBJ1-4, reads DTGVSQNPRHKITKRGQNVTFRCDPISEHNRLYWYRQTLGQGPEFLTYFQNEAQLEKSRLLSDRFSAERPKGSFSTLEIQRTEQGDSAMYLCASRVHDRGRETNEKLFFGSGTQLSVL.

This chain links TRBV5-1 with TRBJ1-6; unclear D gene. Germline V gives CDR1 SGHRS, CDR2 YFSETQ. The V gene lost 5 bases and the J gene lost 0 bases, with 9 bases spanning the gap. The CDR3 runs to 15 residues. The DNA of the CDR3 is TGCGCCAGCAGGTCAACGAGCTCCTATAATTCACCCCTCCACTTT. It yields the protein CASRSTSSYNSPLHF.

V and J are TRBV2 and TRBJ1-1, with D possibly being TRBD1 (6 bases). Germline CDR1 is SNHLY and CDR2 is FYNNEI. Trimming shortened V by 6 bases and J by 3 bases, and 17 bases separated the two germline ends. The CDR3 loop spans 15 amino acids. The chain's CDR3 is CASSKAQGGHTEAFF. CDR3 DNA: TGTGCCAGCAGCAAAGCACAGGGTGGTCACACTGAAGCTTTCTTT. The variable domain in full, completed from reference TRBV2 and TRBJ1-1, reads EPEVTQTPSHQVTQMGQEVILRCVPISNHLYFYWYRQILGQKVEFLVSFYNNEISEKSEIFDDQFSVERPDGSNFTLKIRSTKLEDSAMYFCASSKAQGGHTEAFFGQGTRLTVV.

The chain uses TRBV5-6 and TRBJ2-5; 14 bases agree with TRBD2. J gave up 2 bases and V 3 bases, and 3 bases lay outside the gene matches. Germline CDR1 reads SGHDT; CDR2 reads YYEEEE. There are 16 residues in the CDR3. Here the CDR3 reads CASSSRLAGGQETQYF. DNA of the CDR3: TGTGCCAGCAGCTCAAGACTAGCGGGGGGGCAAGAGACCCAGTACTTC.

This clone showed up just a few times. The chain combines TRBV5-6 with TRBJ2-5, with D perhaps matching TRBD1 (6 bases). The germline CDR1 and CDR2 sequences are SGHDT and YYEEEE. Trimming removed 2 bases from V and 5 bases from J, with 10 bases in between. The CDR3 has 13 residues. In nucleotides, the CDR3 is TGTGCCAGCAGCTTTACAGGGTTGGAGACCCAGTACTTC. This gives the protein CASSFTGLETQYF.

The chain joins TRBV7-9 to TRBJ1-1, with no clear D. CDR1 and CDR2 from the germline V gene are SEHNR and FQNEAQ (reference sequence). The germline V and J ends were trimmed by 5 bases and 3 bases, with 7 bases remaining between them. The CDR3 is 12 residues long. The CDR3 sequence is CASSPVDTEAFF. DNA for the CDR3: TGTGCCAGCAGCCCGGTTGACACTGAAGCTTTCTTT.

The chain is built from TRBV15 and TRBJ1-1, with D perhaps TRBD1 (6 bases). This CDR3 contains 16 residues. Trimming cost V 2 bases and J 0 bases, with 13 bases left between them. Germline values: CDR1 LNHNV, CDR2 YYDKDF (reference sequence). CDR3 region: CATSRTQTGLNTEAFF. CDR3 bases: TGTGCCACCAGCAGAACTCAAACAGGGTTGAACACTGAAGCTTTCTTT. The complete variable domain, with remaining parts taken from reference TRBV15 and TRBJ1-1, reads DAMVIQNPRYQVTQFGKPVTLSCSQTLNHNVMYWYQQKSSQAPKLLFHYYDKDFNNEADTPDNFQSRRPNTSFCFLDIRSPGLGDTAMYLCATSRTQTGLNTEAFFGQGTRLTVV.

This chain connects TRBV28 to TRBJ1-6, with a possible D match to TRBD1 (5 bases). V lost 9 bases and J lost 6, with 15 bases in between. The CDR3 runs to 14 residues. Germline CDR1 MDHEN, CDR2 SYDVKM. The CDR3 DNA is TGTGCCAGTGGGAGGGCGGGGGGTAATTCACCCCTCCACTTT. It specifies CASGRAGGNSPLHF. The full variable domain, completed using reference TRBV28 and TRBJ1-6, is DVKVTQSSRYLVKRTGEKVFLECVQDMDHENMFWYRQDPGLGLRLIYFSYDVKMKEKGDIPEGYSVSREKKERFSLILESASTNQTSMYLCASGRAGGNSPLHFGNGTRLTVT.

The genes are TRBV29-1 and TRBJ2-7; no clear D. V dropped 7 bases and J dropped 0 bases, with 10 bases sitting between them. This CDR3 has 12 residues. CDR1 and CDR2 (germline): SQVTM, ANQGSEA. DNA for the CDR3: TGCAGCGGTCAGGTTAGCTCCTACGAGCAGTACTTC. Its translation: CSGQVSSYEQYF.

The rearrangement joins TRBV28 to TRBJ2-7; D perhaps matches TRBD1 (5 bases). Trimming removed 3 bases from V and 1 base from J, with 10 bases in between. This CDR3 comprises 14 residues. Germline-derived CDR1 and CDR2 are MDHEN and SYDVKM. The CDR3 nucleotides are TGTGCCAGCAGTTTTGGGGCAGGATCCTACGAGCAGTACTTC. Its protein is CASSFGAGSYEQYF.

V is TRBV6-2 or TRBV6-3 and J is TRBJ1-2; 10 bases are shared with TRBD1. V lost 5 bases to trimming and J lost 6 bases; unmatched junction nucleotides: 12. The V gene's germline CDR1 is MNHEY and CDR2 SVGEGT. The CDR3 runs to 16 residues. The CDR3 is CASSTGGQGTGNGYTF. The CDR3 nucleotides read TGTGCCAGCAGTACAGGGGGACAGGGGACGGGGAATGGCTACACCTTC.

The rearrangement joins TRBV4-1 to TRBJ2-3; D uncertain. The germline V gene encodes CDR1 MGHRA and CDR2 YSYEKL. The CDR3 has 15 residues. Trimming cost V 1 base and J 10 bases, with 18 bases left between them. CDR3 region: CASSQGPLVDGAQYF. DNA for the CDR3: TGCGCCAGCAGCCAAGGCCCCTTAGTGGATGGAGCGCAGTATTTT.